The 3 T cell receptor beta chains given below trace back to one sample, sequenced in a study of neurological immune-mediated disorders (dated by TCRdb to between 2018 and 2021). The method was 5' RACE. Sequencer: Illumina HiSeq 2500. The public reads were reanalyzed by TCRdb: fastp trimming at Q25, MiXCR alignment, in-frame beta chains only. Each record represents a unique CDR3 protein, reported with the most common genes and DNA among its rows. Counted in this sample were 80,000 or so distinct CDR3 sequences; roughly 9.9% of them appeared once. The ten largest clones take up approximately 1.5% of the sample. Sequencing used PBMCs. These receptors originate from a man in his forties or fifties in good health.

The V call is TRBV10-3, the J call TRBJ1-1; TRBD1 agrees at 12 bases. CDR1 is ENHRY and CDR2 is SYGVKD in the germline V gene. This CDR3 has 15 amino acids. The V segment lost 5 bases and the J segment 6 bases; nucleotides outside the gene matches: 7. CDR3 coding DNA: TGTGCCATCAGTAACCGGGACAGGGGGCTCTCTGAAGCTTTCTTT. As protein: CAISNRDRGLSEAFF.

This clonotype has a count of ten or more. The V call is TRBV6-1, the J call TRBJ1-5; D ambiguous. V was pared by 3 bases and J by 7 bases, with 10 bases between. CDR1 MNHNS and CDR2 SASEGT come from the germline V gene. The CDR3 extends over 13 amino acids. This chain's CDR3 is CASSDLPIQPQHF. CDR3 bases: TGTGCCAGCAGTGATCTGCCCATACAGCCCCAGCATTTT.

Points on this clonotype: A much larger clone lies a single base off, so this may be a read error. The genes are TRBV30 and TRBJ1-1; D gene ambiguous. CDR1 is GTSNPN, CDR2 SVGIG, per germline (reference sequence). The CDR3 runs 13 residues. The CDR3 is CSWRSKTNTEAFF. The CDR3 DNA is TGTTCCTGGAGAAGTAAAACGAACACTGAAGCTTTCTTT.